One sample yielded the 9 T cell receptor beta chains listed below, sequenced in a study of cytomegalovirus exposure and HLA in healthy donors. In the PCR, 60 Vbeta and 13 Jbeta primers were used. The protocol was immunoSEQ multiplex PCR, while the TCRdb copy is restricted to in-frame clones and leaves out a portion. The sample includes about 170,000 clones. Source material: PBMCs. These receptors originate from a woman under 30 in good health and CMV-seropositive.

The V and J genes are TRBV2 and TRBJ2-5; 10 nucleotides line up with TRBD2. CDR1 and CDR2 (germline): SNHLY, FYNNEI. V was pared by 8 bases and J by 11 bases, with 8 bases of the junction left unmatched. The CDR3 loop spans 12 amino acids. The DNA of the CDR3 is TGTGCCAGCGGTCTAGCGGGAGTAGAGCAGTACTTC. Its translation is CASGLAGVEQYF.

This chain joins TRBV1 and TRBJ2-7; TRBD1 was called by the table and not checked on the DNA. TRBV1 is marked as a pseudogene. This CDR3 has 12 amino acids. CDR3 loop: CTSSLASYEQYF. CDR3 in DNA: TGCACCAGCAGCCTGGCCTCCTACGAGCAGTACTTC.

This chain uses TRBV5-6 with TRBJ2-7; TRBD2 matches at 9 bases. The trim removed 4 bases at V and 5 bases at J, leaving 13 bases unmatched. This CDR3 comprises 16 residues. Germline V lookup: CDR1 SGHDT, CDR2 YYEEEE. This CDR3 reads CASSPGLASGMHEQYF. The CDR3 DNA is TGTGCCAGCAGCCCGGGATTAGCTAGCGGGATGCACGAGCAGTACTTC.

Of note for this clone: An end of the junction does not agree with germline; a read error may underlie this. The chain combines TRBV6-1 with TRBJ1-1; D unresolved. This CDR3 region has 11 residues. In germline, CDR1 is MNHNS, CDR2 SASEGT. CDR3 coding DNA: TGTGCCAGCAGTGAAAGAGGGAGCCAGCCTTTT. It codes for CASSERGSQPF.

The rearrangement links TRBV5-6 to TRBJ1-1; D perhaps matches TRBD1 (5 bases). There are 13 residues in the CDR3. The germline CDR1 and CDR2 sequences are SGHDT and YYEEEE. V lost 0 bases, J lost 3 bases, and 6 bases lay in between. For the CDR3, the DNA is TGTGCCAGCAGCTTGGTAGGGGACACTGAAGCTTTCTTT. As protein: CASSLVGDTEAFF.

The rearrangement joins TRBV5-1 to TRBJ2-7; 12 bases are a match to TRBD2. V shed 4 bases, J shed 3 bases, and the junction held 14 bases outside the gene matches. CDR3 length: 18 residues. Germline V gene data show CDR1 as SGHRS and CDR2 as YFSETQ. CDR3 sequence reads: CASSIRLAGEWGHYEQYF. For the CDR3, the DNA is TGCGCCAGCAGCATTCGACTAGCGGGAGAATGGGGGCACTACGAGCAGTACTTC.

The rearrangement uses TRBV5-1 and TRBJ1-2; 10 nucleotides agree with TRBD1. Per germline, CDR1 SGHRS and CDR2 YFSETQ. The CDR3 runs to 16 residues. V was pared by 0 bases and J by 6 bases, with 8 bases of the junction left unmatched. CDR3 sequence: CASSLVGPGTGDGYTF. The CDR3 DNA reads TGCGCCAGCAGCTTGGTGGGTCCCGGGACAGGGGATGGCTACACCTTC. Looking up the rest from reference TRBV5-1 and TRBJ1-2 gives the full variable domain: KAGVTQTPRYLIKTRGQQVTLSCSPISGHRSVSWYQQTPGQGLQFLFEYFSETQRNKGNFPGRFSGRQFSNSRSEMNVSTLELGDSALYLCASSLVGPGTGDGYTFGSGTRLTVV.

V gene TRBV27 combines with J gene TRBJ2-2, with D perhaps matching TRBD2 (6 bases). The CDR3 extends over 16 amino acids. The germline CDR1 and CDR2 sequences are MNHEY and SMNVEV (reference sequence). The V gene lost 5 bases and the J gene lost 4 bases, with 17 bases spanning the gap. The CDR3 coding sequence is TGTGCCAGCAGTCCCTGGGTAGCGGATTCCACCGGGGAGCTGTTTTTT. It encodes CASSPWVADSTGELFF.

The chain carries TRBV19 and TRBJ2-3, with a weak D call TRBD2 (7 bases). The CDR3 spans 17 residues. Trimming cost V 2 bases and J 6 bases, with 21 bases left between them. Germline CDR1 reads LNHDA; CDR2 reads SQIVND (reference sequence). CDR3 in amino acids: CASSIRGRVRGGDTQYF. The CDR3 bases are TGTGCCAGTAGTATAAGAGGAAGGGTAAGGGGGGGGGATACGCAGTATTTT.